This T cell receptor beta chain came from a study of breast tumors, draining lymph nodes, adjacent tissues. TCRdb analysed the multiplex PCR reads with MiXCR anew, one entry per CDR3 protein. The profile shows fewer than 80,000 distinct CDR3 sequences, approximately 47% of them singletons. This clonotype was found many times. This TCR was sampled from a female donor with breast cancer. Some clones in this sample may be carry-over from other donors' samples. Sequenced: breast tumor tissue.

The CDR3 here is CASRPRQGTFRFYGYTF. The DNA of the CDR3 is TGTGCCAGCAGGCCTAGACAGGGGACCTTCCGTTTCTATGGCTACACCTTC. V gene TRBV6-5 combines with J gene TRBJ1-2; 8 nucleotides line up with TRBD1. Trimming at V came to 6 bases and at J to 4 bases, leaving 16 bases not matched to a gene. The V gene's germline CDR1 is MNHEY and CDR2 SVGAGI. This CDR3 has 17 residues.